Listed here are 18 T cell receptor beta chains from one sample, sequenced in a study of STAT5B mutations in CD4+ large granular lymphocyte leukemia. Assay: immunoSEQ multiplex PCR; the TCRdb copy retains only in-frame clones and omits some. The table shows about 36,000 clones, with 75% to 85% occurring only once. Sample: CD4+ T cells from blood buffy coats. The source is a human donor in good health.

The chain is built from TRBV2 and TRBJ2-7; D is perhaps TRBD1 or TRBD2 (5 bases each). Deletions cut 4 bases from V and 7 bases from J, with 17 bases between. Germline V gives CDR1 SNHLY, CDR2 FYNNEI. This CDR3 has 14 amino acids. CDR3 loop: CASSGAGSWGEQYF. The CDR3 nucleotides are TGTGCCAGCAGTGGAGCAGGGAGTTGGGGGGAGCAGTACTTC.

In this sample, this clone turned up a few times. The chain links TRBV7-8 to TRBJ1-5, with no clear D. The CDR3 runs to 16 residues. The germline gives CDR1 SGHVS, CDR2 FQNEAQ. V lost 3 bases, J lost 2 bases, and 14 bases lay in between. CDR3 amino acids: CASSLSAAGGNQPQHF. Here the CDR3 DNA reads TGTGCCAGCAGCTTGTCGGCCGCAGGTGGCAATCAGCCCCAGCATTTT.

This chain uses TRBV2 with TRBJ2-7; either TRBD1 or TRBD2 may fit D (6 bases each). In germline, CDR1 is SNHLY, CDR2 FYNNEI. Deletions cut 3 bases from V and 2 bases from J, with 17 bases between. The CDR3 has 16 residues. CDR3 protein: CASSDSAGGAAYEQYF. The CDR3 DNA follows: TGTGCCAGCAGTGACTCGGCCGGGGGCGCCGCCTACGAGCAGTACTTC.

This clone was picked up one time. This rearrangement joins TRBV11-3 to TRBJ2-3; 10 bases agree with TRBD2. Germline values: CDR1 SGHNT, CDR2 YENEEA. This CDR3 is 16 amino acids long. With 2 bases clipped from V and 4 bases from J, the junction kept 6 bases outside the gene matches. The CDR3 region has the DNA TGTGCCAGCAGCTTACGTTCTAGCGGGAGCTCAGATACGCAGTATTTT. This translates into CASSLRSSGSSDTQYF.

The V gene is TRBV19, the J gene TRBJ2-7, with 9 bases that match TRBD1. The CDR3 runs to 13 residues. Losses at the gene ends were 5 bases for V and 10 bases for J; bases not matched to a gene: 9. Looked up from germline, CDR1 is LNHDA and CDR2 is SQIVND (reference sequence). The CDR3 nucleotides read TGTGCCAGTAGTCTCCCAACAGGGGGCGTCCAGTACTTC. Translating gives CASSLPTGGVQYF.

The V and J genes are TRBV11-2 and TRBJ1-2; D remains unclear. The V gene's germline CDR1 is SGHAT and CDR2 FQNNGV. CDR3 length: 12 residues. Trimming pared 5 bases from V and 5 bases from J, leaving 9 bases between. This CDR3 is CASSAGDYGYTF. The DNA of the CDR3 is TGTGCCAGCAGCGCAGGTGATTATGGCTACACCTTC.

The chain's CDR3 is CASRLRGHFGELFF. The CDR3 region has the DNA TGTGCCAGTAGGCTGCGGGGCCACTTCGGGGAGCTGTTTTTT. The J gene is TRBJ2-2, the V gene TRBV19; D is possibly TRBD2 (6 bases). Germline V CDR1 and CDR2: LNHDA, SQIVND (reference sequence). This CDR3 contains 14 residues. The germline V and J ends were trimmed by 6 bases and 7 bases, with 15 bases remaining between them.

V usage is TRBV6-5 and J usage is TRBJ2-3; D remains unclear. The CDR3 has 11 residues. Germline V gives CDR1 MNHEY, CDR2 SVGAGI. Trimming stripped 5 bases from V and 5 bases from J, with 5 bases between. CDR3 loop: CASSPLDTQYF. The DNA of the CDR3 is TGTGCCAGCAGTCCCCTAGATACGCAGTATTTT.

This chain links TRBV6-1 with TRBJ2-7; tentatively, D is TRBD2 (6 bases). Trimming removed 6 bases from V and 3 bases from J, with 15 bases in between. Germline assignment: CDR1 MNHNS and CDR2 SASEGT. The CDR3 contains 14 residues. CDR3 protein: CASSISGLVYEQYF. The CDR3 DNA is TGTGCCAGCAGCATTTCGGGACTCGTCTACGAGCAGTACTTC.

CDR3 in amino acids: CASGLAGGRDTQYF. The CDR3 DNA reads as TGTGCCAGCGGGCTAGCGGGGGGAAGGGATACGCAGTATTTT. The chain links TRBV2 to TRBJ2-3; TRBD2 matches 11 bases. Germline V gene lookup returns CDR1 SNHLY and CDR2 FYNNEI. The length of the CDR3 is 14 residues. V trimming: 8 bases; J trimming: 6 bases; junction bases outside the gene matches: 7.

The CDR3 loop reads CASSPGQVSSGANVLTF. CDR3 nucleotide sequence: TGTGCCAGCAGCCCAGGACAGGTTTCCTCTGGGGCCAACGTCCTGACTTTC. The chain carries TRBV7-2 and TRBJ2-6, with 7 bases fitting TRBD1. The V and J ends lost 5 bases and 0 bases, in that order; junction bases with no gene match: 7. The CDR3 has 17 amino acids. Per the germline V gene, CDR1 is SGHTA and CDR2 is FQGNSA.

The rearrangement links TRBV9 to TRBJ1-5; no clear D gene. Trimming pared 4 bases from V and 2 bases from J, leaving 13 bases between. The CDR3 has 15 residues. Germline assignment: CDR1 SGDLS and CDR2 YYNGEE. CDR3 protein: CASSTAPEGNQPQHF. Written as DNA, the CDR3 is TGTGCCAGCAGCACGGCGCCCGAGGGCAATCAGCCCCAGCATTTT.

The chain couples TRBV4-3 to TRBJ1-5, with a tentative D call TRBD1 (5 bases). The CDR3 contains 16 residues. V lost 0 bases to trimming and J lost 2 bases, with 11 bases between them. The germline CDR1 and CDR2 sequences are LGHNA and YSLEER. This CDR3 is CASSQDPGVGNQPQHF. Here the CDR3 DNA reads TGCGCCAGCAGCCAAGATCCGGGGGTCGGCAATCAGCCCCAGCATTTT.

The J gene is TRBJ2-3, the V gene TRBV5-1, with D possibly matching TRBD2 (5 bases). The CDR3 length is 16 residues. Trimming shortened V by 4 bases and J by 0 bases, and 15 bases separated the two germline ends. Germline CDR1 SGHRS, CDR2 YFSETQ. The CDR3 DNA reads TGCGCCAGCAGCGCCAGAGAGCGGACTAGCACAGATACGCAGTATTTT. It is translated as CASSARERTSTDTQYF.

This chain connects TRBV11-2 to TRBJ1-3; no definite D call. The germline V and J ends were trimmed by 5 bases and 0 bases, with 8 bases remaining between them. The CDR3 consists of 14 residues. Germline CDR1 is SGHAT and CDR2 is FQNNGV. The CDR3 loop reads CASSQRTSGNTIYF. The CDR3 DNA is TGTGCCAGCAGCCAGCGGACCTCTGGAAACACCATATATTTT.

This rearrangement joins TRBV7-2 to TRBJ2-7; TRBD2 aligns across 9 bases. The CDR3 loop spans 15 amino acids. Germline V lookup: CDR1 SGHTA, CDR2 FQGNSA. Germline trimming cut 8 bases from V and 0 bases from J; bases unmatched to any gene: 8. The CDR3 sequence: CASDFSGGLSYEQYF. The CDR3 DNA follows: TGTGCCAGCGACTTTAGCGGGGGCCTCTCCTACGAGCAGTACTTC.

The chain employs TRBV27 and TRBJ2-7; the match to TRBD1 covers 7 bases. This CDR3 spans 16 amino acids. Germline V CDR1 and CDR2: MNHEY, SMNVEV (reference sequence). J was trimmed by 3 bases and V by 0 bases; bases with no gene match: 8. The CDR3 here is CASSLSLRDSLYEQYF. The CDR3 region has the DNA TGTGCCAGCAGTTTATCGTTAAGGGACAGTCTCTACGAGCAGTACTTC.

CDR3 bases: TGCGCCAGCAGCCAAGATTACGGCCCGTCCAATGAGCAGTTCTTC. It specifies CASSQDYGPSNEQFF. V is TRBV4-3 and J is TRBJ2-1; D is unclear. Germline V gene sequence: CDR1 LGHNA, CDR2 YSLEER. There are 15 residues in the CDR3. The V and J ends lost 0 bases and 6 bases respectively, with 12 bases between them.